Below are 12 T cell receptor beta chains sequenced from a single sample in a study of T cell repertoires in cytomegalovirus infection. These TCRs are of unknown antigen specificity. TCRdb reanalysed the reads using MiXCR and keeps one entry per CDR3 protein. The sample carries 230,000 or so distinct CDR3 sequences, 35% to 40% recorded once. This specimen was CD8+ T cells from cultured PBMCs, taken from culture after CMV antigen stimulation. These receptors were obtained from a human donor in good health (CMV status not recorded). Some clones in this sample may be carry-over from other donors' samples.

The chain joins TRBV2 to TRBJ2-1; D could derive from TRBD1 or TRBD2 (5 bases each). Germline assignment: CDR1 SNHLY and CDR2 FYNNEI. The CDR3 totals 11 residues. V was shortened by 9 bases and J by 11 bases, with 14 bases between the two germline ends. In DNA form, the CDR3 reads TGTGCCAGTCTCGGTACGGGACAGCAGTTCTTC. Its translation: CASLGTGQQFF.

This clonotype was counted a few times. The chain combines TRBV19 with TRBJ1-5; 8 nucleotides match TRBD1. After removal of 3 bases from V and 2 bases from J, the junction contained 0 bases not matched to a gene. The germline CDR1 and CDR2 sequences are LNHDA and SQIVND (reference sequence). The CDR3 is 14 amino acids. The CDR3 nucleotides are TGTGCCAGTAGTATGGACAGGGGCAATCAGCCCCAGCATTTT. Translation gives CASSMDRGNQPQHF.

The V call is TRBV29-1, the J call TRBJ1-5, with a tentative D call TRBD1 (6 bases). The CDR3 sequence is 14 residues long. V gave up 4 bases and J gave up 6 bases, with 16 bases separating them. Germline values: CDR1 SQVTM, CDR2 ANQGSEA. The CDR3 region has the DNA TGCAGCGTTGGGGAACAGGGCGATGCTCAGCCCCAGCATTTT. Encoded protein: CSVGEQGDAQPQHF. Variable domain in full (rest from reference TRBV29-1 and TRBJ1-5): SAVISQKPSRDICQRGTSLTIQCQVDSQVTMMFWYRQQPGQSLTLIATANQGSEATYESGFVIDKFPISRPNLTFSTLTVSNMSPEDSSIYLCSVGEQGDAQPQHFGDGTRLSIL.

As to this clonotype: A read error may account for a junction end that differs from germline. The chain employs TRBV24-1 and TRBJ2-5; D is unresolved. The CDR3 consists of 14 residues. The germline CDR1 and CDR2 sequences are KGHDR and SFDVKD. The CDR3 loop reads CATSDVTPEETQYF. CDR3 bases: TGTGCAACCAGTGATGTGACACCGGAAGAGACCCAGTACTTC.

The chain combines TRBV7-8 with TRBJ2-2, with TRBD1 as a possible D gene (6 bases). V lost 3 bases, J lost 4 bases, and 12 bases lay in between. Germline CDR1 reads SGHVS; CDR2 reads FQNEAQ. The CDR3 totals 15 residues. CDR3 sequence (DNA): TGTGCCAGCAGCTTCTTTGTAGGGGGCACCGGGGAGCTGTTTTTT. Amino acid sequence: CASSFFVGGTGELFF. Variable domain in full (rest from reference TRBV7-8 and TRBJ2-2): GAGVSQSPRYKVAKRGQDVALRCDPISGHVSLFWYQQALGQGPEFLTYFQNEAQLDKSGLPSDRFFAERPEGSVSTLKIQRTQQEDSAVYLCASSFFVGGTGELFFGEGSRLTVL.

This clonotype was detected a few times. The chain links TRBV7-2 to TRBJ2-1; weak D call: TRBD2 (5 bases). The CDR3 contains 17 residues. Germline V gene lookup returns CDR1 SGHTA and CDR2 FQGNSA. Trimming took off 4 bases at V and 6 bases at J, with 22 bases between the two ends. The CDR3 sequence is CASSSVVFPGTSNEQFF. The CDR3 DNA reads TGTGCCAGCAGCTCAGTAGTATTTCCGGGCACTAGCAATGAGCAGTTCTTC.

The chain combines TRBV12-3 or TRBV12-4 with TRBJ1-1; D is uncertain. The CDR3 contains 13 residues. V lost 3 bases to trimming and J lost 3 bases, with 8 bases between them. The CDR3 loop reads CASSFWVDTEAFF. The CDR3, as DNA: TGTGCCAGCAGTTTCTGGGTGGACACTGAAGCTTTCTTT.

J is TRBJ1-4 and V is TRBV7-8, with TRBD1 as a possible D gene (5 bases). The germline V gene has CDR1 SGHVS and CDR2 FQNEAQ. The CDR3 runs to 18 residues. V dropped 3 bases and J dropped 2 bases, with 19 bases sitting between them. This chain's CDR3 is CASSFRPTGRVTNEKLFF. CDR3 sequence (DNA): TGTGCCAGCAGCTTTAGACCTACAGGCAGGGTCACTAATGAAAAACTGTTTTTT.

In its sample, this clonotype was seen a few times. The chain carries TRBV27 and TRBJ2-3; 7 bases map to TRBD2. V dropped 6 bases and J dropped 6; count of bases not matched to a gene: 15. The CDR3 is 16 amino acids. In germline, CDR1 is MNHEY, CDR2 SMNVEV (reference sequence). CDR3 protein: CASSPRGRAAGDTQYF. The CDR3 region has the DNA TGTGCCAGCAGCCCCAGAGGGAGGGCCGCGGGGGATACGCAGTATTTT.

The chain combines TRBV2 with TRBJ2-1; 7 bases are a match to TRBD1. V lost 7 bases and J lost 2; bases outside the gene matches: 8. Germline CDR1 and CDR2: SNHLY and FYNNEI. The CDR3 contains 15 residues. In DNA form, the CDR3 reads TGTGCCAGCATAATTACAGGGGAAACCTACAATGAGCAGTTCTTC. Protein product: CASIITGETYNEQFF.

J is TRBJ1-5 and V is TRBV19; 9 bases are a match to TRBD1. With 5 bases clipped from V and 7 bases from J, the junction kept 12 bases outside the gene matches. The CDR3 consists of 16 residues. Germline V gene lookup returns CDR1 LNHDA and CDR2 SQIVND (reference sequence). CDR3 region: CASSPPPTGGKQPQHF. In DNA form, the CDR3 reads TGTGCCAGTAGTCCCCCCCCGACAGGGGGAAAACAGCCCCAGCATTTT.

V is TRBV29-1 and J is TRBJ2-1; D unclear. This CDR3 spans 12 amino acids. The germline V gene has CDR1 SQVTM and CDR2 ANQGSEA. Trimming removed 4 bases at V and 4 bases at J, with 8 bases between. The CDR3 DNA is TGCAGCGTTGTTGACTCTTACAATGAGCAGTTCTTC. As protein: CSVVDSYNEQFF.